This passage covers 3 T cell receptor beta chains from one sample sequenced in a study of CD8 T cells in Susac syndrome. RNA, at about 0.45 to 1 ug, was reverse transcribed with random hexamers. A single record per CDR3 protein comes from TCRdb applying MiXCR to the immunoSEQ multiplex PCR reads. The sample shows some 450,000 distinct CDR3 sequences, about 85% of them seen only once. What was sequenced was CD8+ T cells from PBMCs. All receptors come from a human donor with multiple sclerosis.

The chain joins TRBV7-2 to TRBJ2-1; D uncertain. Germline loops: CDR1 SGHTA, CDR2 FQGNSA. This CDR3 has 16 residues. Trimming removed 5 bases from V and 2 bases from J, with 16 bases in between. The CDR3 here is CASSLRLGIPYNEQFF. In DNA form, the CDR3 reads TGTGCCAGCAGCCTCCGGTTGGGCATCCCCTACAATGAGCAGTTCTTC.

This clonotype showed up just once. The chain combines TRBV29-1 with TRBJ2-2; tentatively, D is TRBD1 or TRBD2 (5 bases each). The ends were cut back, 4 bases at V and 5 bases at J, with 11 bases in the middle. The CDR3 is 13 amino acids. Germline V gives CDR1 SQVTM, CDR2 ANQGSEA. The CDR3 sequence is CSVGRGETGELFF. CDR3 coding DNA: TGCAGCGTTGGGCGAGGGGAAACCGGGGAGCTGTTTTTT.

The gene calls are TRBV4-1 and TRBJ2-1, with 9 positions matching TRBD2. In germline, CDR1 is MGHRA, CDR2 YSYEKL. The CDR3 totals 16 residues. Losses at the gene ends were 0 bases for V and 4 bases for J; bases not matched to a gene: 4. CDR3 in amino acids: CASSQERAGGYNEQFF. For the CDR3, the DNA is TGCGCCAGCAGCCAAGAGAGAGCGGGGGGTTACAATGAGCAGTTCTTC.